This paragraph reports one TCR beta chain. Its matching antigen is unknown. These data come from a study of blood T cells in healthy people across ages. Trimming removed 4 bases at V and 5 bases at J, with 13 bases between. Germline V CDR1 and CDR2: SGHRS, YFSETQ. CDR3 size: 14 residues. Study-wide results and limits: The study could not conclusively compare naive and antigen-experienced cells, given its unsorted PBMCs.

Together with a sample-barcoded 5' primer, a J-beta primer mix was included in a second PCR lasting roughly 7 to 11 cycles. TCRdb ran MiXCR on the 5' RACE reads and lists one entry per CDR3 protein. This sample has fewer than 700,000 distinct CDR3 sequences; around 41% occur once, and the top ten carry 25% to 30%. The V call is TRBV5-1, the J call TRBJ2-1; D might be TRBD1 (6 bases). The TCR comes from an elderly man in good health. The sequenced sample consisted of blood. CDR3 bases: TGCGCCAGCAGCCCAGGGGACCTCCACAATGAGCAGTTCTTC. Translation gives CASSPGDLHNEQFF.